The 10 T cell receptor beta chains in this list originate from one sample, sequenced in a study of shared clonotypes between healthy human individuals. Produced via immunoSEQ multiplex PCR; TCRdb's table is partial and in-frame only. The sample contains 2 million to 2.5 million clones, roughly 90% of which appear only once. Sequenced material: naive CD4+ T cells from PBMCs. The subset: CD45RA+ positively selected. Source of these receptors: a man between 18 and 35 years old in good health. Some clones in this sample may be carry-over from other donors' samples.

This chain joins TRBV2 and TRBJ1-1, with D unresolved. CDR1 is SNHLY and CDR2 is FYNNEI in the germline V gene. Trimming took 7 bases from V and 5 from J, leaving 17 bases between them. CDR3 length: 14 residues. For the CDR3, the DNA is TGTGCCAGCACCAAGGAGTCAGGAGGGACTGAAGCTTTCTTT. Encoded protein: CASTKESGGTEAFF.

On this clone: Other DNA sequences in the sample encode the same CDR3. V usage is TRBV5-1 and J usage is TRBJ1-1; perhaps TRBD1 as D (5 bases). V was shortened by 2 bases and J by 0 bases, with 11 bases between the two germline ends. This CDR3 has 15 residues. CDR1 and CDR2 from the germline V gene are SGHRS and YFSETQ. As DNA, the CDR3 is TGCGCCAGCAGCTTAGTTCAGGGTCTGAACACTGAAGCTTTCTTT. Amino acid sequence: CASSLVQGLNTEAFF.

The rearrangement links TRBV9 to TRBJ1-5; D not certain. This CDR3 has 14 residues. The V end lost 0 bases, the J end lost 5 bases, and 9 bases lay between the germline ends. The germline CDR1 and CDR2 sequences are SGDLS and YYNGEE. CDR3 sequence reads: CASSVGIQHQPQHF. CDR3 nucleotides: TGTGCCAGCAGCGTAGGCATCCAGCATCAGCCCCAGCATTTT.

J is TRBJ2-2 and V is TRBV6-5; 7 positions match TRBD1. After removal of 2 bases from V and 0 bases from J, the junction contained 3 bases not matched to a gene. Germline values: CDR1 MNHEY, CDR2 SVGAGI. This CDR3 is 16 amino acids long. CDR3 amino acids: CASSYRGQPNTGELFF. The CDR3 DNA reads as TGTGCCAGCAGTTACCGGGGACAGCCGAACACCGGGGAGCTGTTTTTT.

The chain is built from TRBV6-6 and TRBJ1-5; D perhaps matches TRBD1 (5 bases). This CDR3 has 15 amino acids. From germline, CDR1 is MNHNY and CDR2 SVGAGI (reference sequence). V gave up 4 bases and J gave up 6 bases, with 16 bases separating them. Here the CDR3 reads CASSSLDSIGQPQHF. DNA for the CDR3: TGTGCCAGCAGTTCCCTCGACAGTATTGGTCAGCCCCAGCATTTT.

This clone was detected once. This chain links TRBV28 with TRBJ2-6; D is perhaps TRBD1 or TRBD2 (5 bases each). The CDR3 is made up of 17 amino acids. The V gene's germline CDR1 is MDHEN and CDR2 SYDVKM. V lost 5 bases and J lost 1, with 15 bases in between. CDR3: CASSGWGRTSGANVLTF. The CDR3 DNA follows: TGTGCCAGCAGTGGGTGGGGACGGACATCTGGGGCCAACGTCCTGACTTTC.

This clone was counted once. The chain recombines TRBV6-5 with TRBJ1-4, with D tentatively TRBD1 (5 bases). Germline values: CDR1 MNHEY, CDR2 SVGAGI. The CDR3 is 15 residues long. The V end was cut by 8 bases, the J end by 1 base, with 14 bases between. DNA for the CDR3: TGTGCCAGCTCCCCGAGGGGCCAAACTAATGAAAAACTGTTTTTT. Translation gives CASSPRGQTNEKLFF.

This clone was detected only once. CDR3 in DNA: TGTGCCAGTAGCGGACTCCTAAGCTCCTACAATGAGCAGTTCTTC. Residues: CASSGLLSSYNEQFF. The chain couples TRBV19 to TRBJ2-1, with D perhaps TRBD2 (5 bases). Germline loops: CDR1 LNHDA, CDR2 SQIVND (reference sequence). The CDR3 runs to 15 residues. With 6 bases removed from V and 0 bases from J, the gap between germline ends came to 12 bases.

This clone has only one observation. The J gene is TRBJ2-6, the V gene TRBV7-3; D is undetermined. V was cut by 5 bases and J by 4 bases, with 12 bases left in between. CDR3 length: 15 residues. Germline CDR1 reads SGHTA; CDR2 reads FQGTGA. CDR3 region: CASSPSVPGANVLTF. The CDR3 nucleotides read TGTGCCAGCAGCCCCTCCGTCCCCGGGGCCAACGTCCTGACTTTC. Variable domain in full (rest from reference TRBV7-3 and TRBJ2-6): GAGVSQTPSNKVTEKGKYVELRCDPISGHTALYWYRQSLGQGPEFLIYFQGTGAADDSGLPNDRFFAVRPEGSVSTLKIQRTERGDSAVYLCASSPSVPGANVLTFGAGSRLTVL.

The chain uses TRBV12-2 and TRBJ2-5; TRBD2, the table's D call, lacks a check against the DNA. TRBV12-2 represents a pseudogene. The CDR3 runs to 15 residues. The CDR3 DNA follows: TGTGCAAGTCGTCTCCGAGGGGGAGGGCGGGAGACCCAGTACTTC. Residues: CASRLRGGGRETQYF.